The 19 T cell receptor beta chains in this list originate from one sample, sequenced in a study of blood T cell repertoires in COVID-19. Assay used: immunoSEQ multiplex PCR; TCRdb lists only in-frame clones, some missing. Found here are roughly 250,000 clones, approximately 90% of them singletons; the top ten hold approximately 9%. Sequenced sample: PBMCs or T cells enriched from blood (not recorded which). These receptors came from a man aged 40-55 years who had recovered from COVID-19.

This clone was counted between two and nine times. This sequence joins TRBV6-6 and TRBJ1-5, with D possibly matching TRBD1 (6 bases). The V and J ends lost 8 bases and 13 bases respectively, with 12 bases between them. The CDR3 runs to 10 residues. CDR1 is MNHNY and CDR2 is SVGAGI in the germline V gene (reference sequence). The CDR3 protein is CASRGGEQHF. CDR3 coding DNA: TGTGCCAGCCGAGGGGGAGAACAGCATTTT.

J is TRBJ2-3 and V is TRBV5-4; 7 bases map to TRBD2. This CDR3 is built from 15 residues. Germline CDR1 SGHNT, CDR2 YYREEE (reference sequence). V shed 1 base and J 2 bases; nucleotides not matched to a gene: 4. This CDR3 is CASSLWAGDTDTQYF. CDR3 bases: TGTGCCAGCAGCTTGTGGGCGGGAGACACAGATACGCAGTATTTT. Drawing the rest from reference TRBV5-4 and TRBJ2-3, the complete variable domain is ETGVTQSPTHLIKTRGQQVTLRCSSQSGHNTVSWYQQALGQGPQFIFQYYREEENGRGNFPPRFSGLQFPNYSSELNVNALELDDSALYLCASSLWAGDTDTQYFGPGTRLTVL.

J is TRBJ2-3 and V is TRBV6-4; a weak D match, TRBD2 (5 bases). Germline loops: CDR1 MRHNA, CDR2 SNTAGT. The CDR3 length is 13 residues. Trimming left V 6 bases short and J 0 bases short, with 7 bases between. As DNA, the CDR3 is TGTGCCAGCAGGGAGGAGAGCACAGATACGCAGTATTTT. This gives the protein CASREESTDTQYF.

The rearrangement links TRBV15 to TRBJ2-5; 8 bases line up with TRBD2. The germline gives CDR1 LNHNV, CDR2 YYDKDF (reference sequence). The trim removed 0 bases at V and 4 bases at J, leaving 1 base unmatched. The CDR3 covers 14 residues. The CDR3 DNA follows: TGTGCCACCAGCAGAGATCGGGGGGGAGAGACCCAGTACTTC. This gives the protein CATSRDRGGETQYF.

DNA of the CDR3: TGTGCCAGCAGTAGGACAGGACGGGATTATCAGCCCCAGCATTTT. Its translation is CASSRTGRDYQPQHF. The V gene is TRBV27, the J gene TRBJ1-5; 7 positions match TRBD1. CDR1 and CDR2 from the germline V gene are MNHEY and SMNVEV (reference sequence). Germline trimming cut 5 bases from V and 5 bases from J; bases unmatched to any gene: 9. This CDR3 comprises 15 residues.

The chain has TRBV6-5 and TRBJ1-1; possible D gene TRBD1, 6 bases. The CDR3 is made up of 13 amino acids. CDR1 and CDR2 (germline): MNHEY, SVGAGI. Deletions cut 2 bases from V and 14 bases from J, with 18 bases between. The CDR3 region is CASSYRVRGVWFF. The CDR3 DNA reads TGTGCCAGCAGTTACCGCGTCAGGGGAGTGTGGTTCTTT.

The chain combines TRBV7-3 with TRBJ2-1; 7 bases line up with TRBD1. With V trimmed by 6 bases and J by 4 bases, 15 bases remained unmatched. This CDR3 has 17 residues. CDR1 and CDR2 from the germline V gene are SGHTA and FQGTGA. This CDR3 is CASSAHPTGSSYNEQFF. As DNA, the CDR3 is TGTGCCAGCAGTGCCCACCCGACAGGGAGCTCTTACAATGAGCAGTTCTTC.

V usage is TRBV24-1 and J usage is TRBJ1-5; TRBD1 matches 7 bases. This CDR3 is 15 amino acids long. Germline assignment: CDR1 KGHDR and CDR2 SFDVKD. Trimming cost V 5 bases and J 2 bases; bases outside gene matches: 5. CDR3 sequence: CATSATGDGNQPQHF. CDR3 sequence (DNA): TGTGCCACCAGTGCCACAGGGGACGGCAATCAGCCCCAGCATTTT.

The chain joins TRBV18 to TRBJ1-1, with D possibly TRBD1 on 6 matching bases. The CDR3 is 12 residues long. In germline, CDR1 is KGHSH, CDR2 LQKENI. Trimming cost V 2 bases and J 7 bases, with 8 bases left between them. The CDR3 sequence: CASSPLDSEAFF. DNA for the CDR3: TGTGCCAGCTCACCATTGGACAGTGAAGCTTTCTTT.

The CDR3 loop is CASSYPPSRQSNYGYTF. CDR3 DNA sequence: TGTGCCAGCAGTTACCCACCCTCTAGGCAGAGCAACTATGGCTACACCTTC. The gene calls are TRBV6-2 or TRBV6-3 and TRBJ1-2; D gene uncertain. V was shortened by 2 bases and J by 2 bases, with 18 bases between the two germline ends. CDR1 is MNHEY and CDR2 is SVGEGT in the germline V gene. This CDR3 has 17 residues.

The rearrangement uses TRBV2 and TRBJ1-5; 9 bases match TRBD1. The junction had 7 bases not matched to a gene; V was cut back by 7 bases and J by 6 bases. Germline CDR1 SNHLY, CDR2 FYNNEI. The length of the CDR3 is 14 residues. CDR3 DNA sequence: TGTGCCAGCAAAAGCCCGGGACAGGGTCAGCCCCAGCATTTT. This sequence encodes CASKSPGQGQPQHF.

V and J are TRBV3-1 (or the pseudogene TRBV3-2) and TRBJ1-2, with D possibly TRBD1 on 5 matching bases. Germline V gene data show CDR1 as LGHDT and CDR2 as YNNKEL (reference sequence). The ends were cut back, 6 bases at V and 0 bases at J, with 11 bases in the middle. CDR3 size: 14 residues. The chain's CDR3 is CASRPGNTNYGYTF. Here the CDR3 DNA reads TGTGCCAGCAGGCCAGGGAATACTAACTATGGCTACACCTTC.

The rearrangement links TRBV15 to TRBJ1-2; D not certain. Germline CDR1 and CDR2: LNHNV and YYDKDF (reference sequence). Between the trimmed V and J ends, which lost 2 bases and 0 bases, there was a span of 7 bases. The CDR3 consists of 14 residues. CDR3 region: CATSRKVANYGYTF. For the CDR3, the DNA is TGTGCCACCAGCAGAAAAGTAGCTAACTATGGCTACACCTTC.

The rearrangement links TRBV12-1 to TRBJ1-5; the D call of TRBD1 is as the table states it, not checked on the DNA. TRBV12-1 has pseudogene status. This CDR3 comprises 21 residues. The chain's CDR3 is CASSFRTNLGDPGQGCQPQHF. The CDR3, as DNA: TGTGCCAGCAGCTTTCGGACCAATTTGGGCGATCCGGGACAGGGCTGTCAGCCCCAGCATTTT.

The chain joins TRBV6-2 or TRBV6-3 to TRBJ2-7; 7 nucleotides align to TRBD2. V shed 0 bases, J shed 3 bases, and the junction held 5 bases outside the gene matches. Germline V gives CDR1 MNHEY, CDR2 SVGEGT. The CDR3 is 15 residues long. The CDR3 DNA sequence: TGTGCCAGCAGTTACTCGATGCGGGGGTTCTACGAGCAGTACTTC. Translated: CASSYSMRGFYEQYF.

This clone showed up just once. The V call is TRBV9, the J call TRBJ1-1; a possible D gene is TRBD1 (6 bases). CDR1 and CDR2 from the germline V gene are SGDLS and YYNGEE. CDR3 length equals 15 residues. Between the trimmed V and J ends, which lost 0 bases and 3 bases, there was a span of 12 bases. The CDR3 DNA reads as TGTGCCAGCAGCGTAGAGAGGGGGAGAGACACTGAAGCTTTCTTT. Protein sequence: CASSVERGRDTEAFF.

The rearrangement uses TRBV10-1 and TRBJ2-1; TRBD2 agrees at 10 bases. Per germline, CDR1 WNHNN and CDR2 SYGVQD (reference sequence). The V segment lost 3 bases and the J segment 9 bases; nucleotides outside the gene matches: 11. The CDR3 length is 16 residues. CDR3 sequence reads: CASSESGGAAGVEQFF. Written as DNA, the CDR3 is TGCGCCAGCAGTGAAAGCGGGGGGGCCGCGGGCGTTGAGCAGTTCTTC.

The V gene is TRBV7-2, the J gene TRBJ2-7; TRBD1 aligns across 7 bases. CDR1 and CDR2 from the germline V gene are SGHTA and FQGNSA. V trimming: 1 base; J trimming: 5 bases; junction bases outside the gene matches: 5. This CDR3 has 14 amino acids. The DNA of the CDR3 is TGTGCCAGCAGCTTAGTAACAGGGGTGGACGAGCAGTACTTC. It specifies CASSLVTGVDEQYF.

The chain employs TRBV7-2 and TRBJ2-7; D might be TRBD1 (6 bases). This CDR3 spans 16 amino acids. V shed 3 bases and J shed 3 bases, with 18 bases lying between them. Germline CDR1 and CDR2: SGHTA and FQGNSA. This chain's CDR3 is CASSFSETGGGYEQYF. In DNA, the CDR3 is TGTGCCAGCAGCTTCTCGGAGACAGGCGGTGGCTACGAGCAGTACTTC.